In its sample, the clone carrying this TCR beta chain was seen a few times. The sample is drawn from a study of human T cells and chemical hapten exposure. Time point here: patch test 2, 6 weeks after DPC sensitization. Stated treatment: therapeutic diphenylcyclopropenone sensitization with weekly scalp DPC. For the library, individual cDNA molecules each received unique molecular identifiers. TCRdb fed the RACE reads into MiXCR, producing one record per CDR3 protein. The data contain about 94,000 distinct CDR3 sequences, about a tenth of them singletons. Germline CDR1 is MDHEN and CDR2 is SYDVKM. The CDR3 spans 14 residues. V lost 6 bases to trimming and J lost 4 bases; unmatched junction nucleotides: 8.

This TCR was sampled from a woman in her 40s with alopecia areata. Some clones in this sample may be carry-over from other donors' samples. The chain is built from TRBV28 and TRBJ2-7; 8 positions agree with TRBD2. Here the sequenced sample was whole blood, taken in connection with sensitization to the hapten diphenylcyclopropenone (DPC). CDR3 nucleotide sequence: TGTGCCAGCAGGTTAGCGGGACCGAAGTACGAGCAGTACTTC. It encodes CASRLAGPKYEQYF.